This T cell receptor (beta chain) was sequenced in a study of blood T cells in healthy people across ages. This CDR3 contains 15 residues. Per germline, CDR1 SNHLY and CDR2 FYNNEI. The V and J ends lost 7 bases and 7 bases, in that order; junction bases with no gene match: 9. The use of a sample-barcoded 5' primer and a J-beta primer mix characterized a second PCR of roughly 6 to 11 cycles. TCRdb re-analysed the 5' RACE reads in MiXCR, keeping a single row per CDR3 protein. The top ten hold under 15% of the sample, which has 850,000 to 1,000,000 distinct CDR3 sequences, roughly 48% seen once. What was sequenced was blood. J is TRBJ1-4 and V is TRBV2; TRBD1 agrees at 10 bases. The receptor's source is a man aged 30-40 years in good health. The CDR3 nucleotides read TGTGCCAGCACCACAGAGGGACAGGGGAGTGAAAAACTGTTTTTT. Translated: CASTTEGQGSEKLFF.